This is a list of T cell receptor beta chains from one sample in a study of blood T cell repertoires in COVID-19. Produced via immunoSEQ multiplex PCR; TCRdb's table is partial and in-frame only. The sample shows fewer than 400,000 clones, 85% of them seen only once. The sample was PBMCs or T cells enriched from blood (not recorded which). The receptors were gathered from a woman aged 30 to 39 who had been exposed to COVID-19. Each CDR3 is given with its conserved first and last residue. The order of the fields is CDR3 protein, CDR3 DNA, clone size, J gene, D gene, V gene. D genes are given only for firm matches. Size values are once, few and many counts, or a class for expanded clones, and some rows have none.

CASSVSSGTSYEQYF	TGTGCCAGCAGCGTATCTAGCGGGACCTCCTACGAGCAGTACTTC	-	TRBJ2-7	TRBD2	TRBV7-2
CASSAGTVKETQYF	TGCGCCAGCAGCGCCGGGACAGTAAAAGAGACCCAGTACTTC	-	TRBJ2-5	TRBD1	TRBV5-1
CASMVTSLPGEQYF	TGCGCCAGCATGGTAACTAGCCTCCCAGGCGAGCAGTACTTC	once	TRBJ2-7	-	TRBV5-1
CATSDLGGRETQYF	TGTGCCACCAGTGATTTAGGAGGGAGGGAGACCCAGTACTTC	-	TRBJ2-5	-	TRBV24-1
CAIRREKGQGSREGAFAYEQYF	TGTGCCATCAGGAGGGAGAAGGGACAGGGCAGCCGGGAGGGCGCTTTCGCCTACGAGCAGTACTTC	-	TRBJ2-7	-	TRBV10-3
CASSLQAGGRETQYF	TGCGCCAGCAGCTTGCAAGCGGGGGGGCGAGAGACCCAGTACTTC	-	TRBJ2-5	TRBD2	TRBV5-1
CSASLGLYGYTF	TGCAGTGCTAGTTTGGGACTCTATGGCTACACCTTC	-	TRBJ1-2	-	TRBV20-1
CASSIDHGARRQGLPSQPQHF	TGTGCCAGTAGTATAGATCATGGAGCCCGGCGACAGGGTCTACCGAGTCAGCCCCAGCATTTT	few	TRBJ1-5	TRBD1	TRBV19
CASSEASAGGGDTQYF	TGTGCCAGCAGTGAAGCTTCAGCGGGAGGGGGAGATACGCAGTATTTT	once	TRBJ2-3	TRBD2	TRBV6-1
CASSLRDRGGGELFF	TGTGCCAGCAGTCTCCGGGACAGGGGTGGCGGGGAGCTGTTTTTT	once	TRBJ2-2	TRBD1	TRBV7-8
CASSLPPAYNEQFF	TGCGCCAGCAGCTTGCCCCCGGCCTACAATGAGCAGTTCTTC	-	TRBJ2-1	-	TRBV5-1
CASSRLAARDTEAFF	TGCGCCAGCAGCCGCCTCGCGGCGAGGGACACTGAAGCTTTCTTT	-	TRBJ1-1	-	TRBV4-1
CASNSGNNQPQHF	TGTGCCAGTAACTCAGGGAATAATCAGCCCCAGCATTTT	-	TRBJ1-5	-	TRBV19
CASSPRVGQGAFF	TGTGCCAGCAGCCCCCGTGTGGGACAGGGGGCTTTCTTT	-	TRBJ1-1	TRBD1	TRBV12-3/TRBV12-4
CASSLAAGAGANVLTF	TGTGCCAGCAGCTTGGCCGCAGGGGCTGGGGCCAACGTCCTGACTTTC	once	TRBJ2-6	-	TRBV5-4
CASIPQALTQGAEAFF	TGTGCCAGCATCCCTCAGGCCCTGACACAGGGAGCTGAAGCTTTCTTT	-	TRBJ1-1	-	TRBV7-9
CASSFFRGRPYSGNTIYF	TGTGCCAGCAGTTTCTTTCGAGGGAGACCGTACTCTGGAAACACCATATATTTT	-	TRBJ1-3	-	TRBV28
CASSSHTGGTEAFF	TGCGCCAGCAGCTCTCACACAGGGGGCACTGAAGCTTTCTTT	-	TRBJ1-1	TRBD1	TRBV5-1
CASSEPAGKQETQYF	TGCGCCAGCAGTGAGCCAGCGGGGAAGCAAGAGACCCAGTACTTC	-	TRBJ2-5	TRBD2	TRBV10-1
CASSVEERLLGTIYF	TGTGCCAGCAGCGTAGAAGAGAGACTCCTTGGCACCATATATTTT	-	TRBJ1-3	-	TRBV9
CAWVREGAYNEQFF	TGTGCCTGGGTCCGGGAGGGGGCCTACAATGAGCAGTTCTTC	-	TRBJ2-1	TRBD2	TRBV30
CASSLEGAYGYTF	TGTGCCAGCAGCTTAGAGGGAGCCTATGGCTACACCTTC	-	TRBJ1-2	-	TRBV7-6
CASLGQSNIQYF	TGTGCCAGTTTGGGACAAAGCAACATTCAGTACTTC	-	TRBJ2-4	-	TRBV19
CASSWIGQGNTEAFF	TGCGCCAGCAGCTGGATCGGACAGGGAAACACTGAAGCTTTCTTT	-	TRBJ1-1	TRBD1	TRBV5-1
CASSLETEAFF	TGTGCCAGCAGTTTAGAGACTGAAGCTTTCTTT	-	TRBJ1-1	-	TRBV28
CATSGYRDRDYGYTF	TGTGCCACCAGTGGCTACCGGGACAGGGACTATGGCTACACCTTC	-	TRBJ1-2	TRBD1	TRBV24-1
CASSMAGYGYTF	TGTGCCAGCAGTATGGCAGGATATGGCTACACCTTC	-	TRBJ1-2	-	TRBV6-5
CASSSTVAGANVLTF	TGTGCCAGCAGTTCGACAGTGGCAGGGGCCAACGTCCTGACTTTC	few	TRBJ2-6	-	TRBV28
CASSSQGARDYGYTF	TGTGCCAGCAGCTCACAGGGGGCGAGGGACTATGGCTACACCTTC	-	TRBJ1-2	TRBD1	TRBV7-2
CASSQDKGRTYGYTF	TGTGCCAGCAGCCAAGACAAGGGGCGGACCTATGGCTACACCTTC	-	TRBJ1-2	-	TRBV4-2
CAWTPRTVNTGELFF	TGTGCCTGGACCCCGAGGACAGTGAACACCGGGGAGCTGTTTTTT	-	TRBJ2-2	-	TRBV30
CSVDSGQGHEQFF	TGCAGCGTTGATTCCGGACAGGGCCATGAGCAGTTCTTC	-	TRBJ2-1	TRBD1	TRBV29-1
CAWIPGNTEAFF	TGTGCCTGGATTCCGGGGAACACTGAAGCTTTCTTT	once	TRBJ1-1	-	TRBV30
CASRAAPYEQYF	TGTGCCAGCAGGGCCGCTCCCTACGAGCAGTACTTC	-	TRBJ2-7	-	TRBV28
CASSVSGLATDTQYF	TGTGCCAGCAGCGTAAGTGGACTAGCCACAGATACGCAGTATTTT	once	TRBJ2-3	TRBD2	TRBV7-3
CATSDDIGGGPDEQFF	TGTGCCACCAGTGATGATATCGGGGGAGGGCCAGATGAGCAGTTCTTC	-	TRBJ2-1	TRBD2	TRBV24-1
CASSLGRSLYGYTF	TGCGCCAGCAGCTTGGGCAGGTCCCTCTATGGCTACACCTTC	-	TRBJ1-2	-	TRBV5-1
CASSQQGAEVTEAFF	TGTGCCAGCAGCCAACAGGGGGCCGAGGTCACTGAAGCTTTCTTT	once	TRBJ1-1	TRBD1	TRBV7-3
CSVRADPAGSPLHF	TGCAGCGTCAGAGCTGACCCGGCGGGTTCACCCCTCCACTTT	-	TRBJ1-6	-	TRBV29-1
CASSLWSLEDEQFF	TGCGCCAGCAGCTTGTGGTCACTAGAGGATGAGCAGTTCTTC	-	TRBJ2-1	-	TRBV5-1
CASSFSLSQPQHF	TGTGCCAGCAGTTTCTCCTTGAGCCAGCCCCAGCATTTT	-	TRBJ1-5	-	TRBV27
CASSSRGATEAFF	TGCGCCAGTAGTTCCAGGGGGGCAACTGAAGCTTTCTTT	-	TRBJ1-1	TRBD1	TRBV5-1